This entry lists 9 T cell receptor beta chains sequenced from one sample in a study of identical twins. TCRdb fed the 5' RACE reads into MiXCR, producing one record per CDR3 protein. The sample has roughly 1,500,000 distinct CDR3 sequences, around 33% seen once. The source material was cord blood. Every receptor here comes from a newborn girl in good health.

This rearrangement joins TRBV15 to TRBJ2-5, with 7 positions matching TRBD2. The CDR3 consists of 14 residues. CDR1 LNHNV and CDR2 YYDKDF come from the germline V gene (reference sequence). V shed 0 bases, J shed 7 bases, and the junction held 5 bases outside the gene matches. The CDR3 spells CATSRELAMGTQYF. The CDR3 region has the DNA TGTGCCACCAGCAGAGAACTAGCGATGGGGACCCAGTACTTC.

This chain links TRBV20-1 with TRBJ2-7; the D gene could be TRBD1 or TRBD2 (5 bases each). CDR3 size: 15 residues. Germline-derived CDR1 and CDR2 are DFQATT and SNEGSKA (reference sequence). Trimming removed 5 bases from V and 3 bases from J, with 20 bases in between. The CDR3 spells CSAGVLALGDYEQYF. The CDR3 coding sequence is TGCAGTGCTGGAGTCTTAGCGTTGGGGGACTACGAGCAGTACTTC.

In its sample, this clonotype was seen a few times. The chain links TRBV25-1 to TRBJ2-7; D tentatively fits TRBD1 or TRBD2 (5 bases each). V lost 3 bases, J lost 3 bases, and 9 bases lay in between. The CDR3 has 13 residues. Germline V gene lookup returns CDR1 MGHDK and CDR2 SYGVNS. In DNA form, the CDR3 reads TGTGCCAGCAGTGAGTGGGACGGCTACGAGCAGTACTTC. It is translated as CASSEWDGYEQYF.

This clonotype showed up just a few times. The chain employs TRBV12-3 or TRBV12-4 and TRBJ2-1, with 8 bases matching TRBD2. J lost 5 bases, V lost 3 bases, and 3 bases had no gene match. CDR3 length equals 14 residues. The CDR3 nucleotides are TGTGCCAGCAGTTTCCGGCGGGAGGACAATGAGCAGTTCTTC. This sequence encodes CASSFRREDNEQFF.

This clonotype is a singleton in its sample. V is TRBV20-1 and J is TRBJ2-3; TRBD2 agrees at 15 bases. This CDR3 has 20 amino acids. Losses at the gene ends were 0 bases for V and 0 bases for J; bases not matched to a gene: 10. Germline assignment: CDR1 DFQATT and CDR2 SNEGSKA (reference sequence). Here the CDR3 reads CSARDPTGTSGGWSTDTQYF. In nucleotides, the CDR3 is TGCAGTGCTAGAGATCCCACCGGGACTAGCGGGGGGTGGAGCACAGATACGCAGTATTTT.

Many counts were recorded for this clonotype. An end of the junction does not agree with germline; a read error may underlie this. The chain joins TRBV5-1 to TRBJ2-3; TRBD2 might be the D (6 bases). Per the germline V gene, CDR1 is SGHRS and CDR2 is YFSETQ. There are 13 residues in the CDR3. CDR3 region: CASSSSGTDTQYF. The CDR3 nucleotides are TGTGCCAGCAGCTCTAGCGGCACAGATACGCAGTATTTT.

J is TRBJ2-7 and V is TRBV2; no clear D gene. CDR1 is SNHLY, CDR2 FYNNEI, per germline. V lost 5 bases, J lost 6 bases, and 17 bases lay in between. The CDR3 totals 14 residues. CDR3 sequence (DNA): TGTGCCAGCAGTAGGGCTTTGCGGATTAGCGAGCAGTACTTC. Its protein is CASSRALRISEQYF.

This clonotype was recorded a few times. The V and J genes are TRBV28 and TRBJ2-3; the D gene is possibly TRBD2 (6 bases). V was pared by 8 bases and J by 10 bases, with 16 bases between. Per germline, CDR1 MDHEN and CDR2 SYDVKM. CDR3 length: 12 amino acids. This CDR3 is CASHALGGAQYF. CDR3 bases: TGTGCCAGCCATGCCCTTGGCGGGGCGCAGTATTTT. The full variable domain, its missing parts supplied by reference TRBV28 and TRBJ2-3, is DVKVTQSSRYLVKRTGEKVFLECVQDMDHENMFWYRQDPGLGLRLIYFSYDVKMKEKGDIPEGYSVSREKKERFSLILESASTNQTSMYLCASHALGGAQYFGPGTRLTVL.

This clonotype was picked up many times. This chain joins TRBV29-1 and TRBJ2-1, with D perhaps matching TRBD1 (5 bases). V lost 2 bases and J lost 10, with 6 bases in between. Germline values: CDR1 SQVTM, CDR2 ANQGSEA. CDR3 size: 10 residues. CDR3 protein: CSVEWGEQFF. DNA for the CDR3: TGCAGCGTTGAATGGGGCGAGCAGTTCTTC.